This note documents a single T cell receptor beta chain sequence. At a deep level, the assay was run. Repertoires were generated with immunoSEQ multiplex PCR, while TCRdb's copy carries only in-frame clones and drops some. The sample has some 1.4 million clones, approximately 97% seen once. This sample was included in a study of shared clonotypes between healthy human individuals. Study context: The donors, a couple of women and a few men, were aged 18 to 49.

Every donor, a Caucasian adult, lived in Nashville, Tennessee. The CDR3 is made up of 15 amino acids. Germline-derived CDR1 and CDR2 are MNHEY and SMNVEV (reference sequence). Germline trimming cut 8 bases from V and 5 bases from J; bases unmatched to any gene: 10. The origin of this receptor is a man under 40 in good health. The sample comprised naive CD4+ T cells sorted from blood. Subset in this sample: CD45RA+ positively selected. The chain recombines TRBV27 with TRBJ2-5, with 11 bases fitting TRBD1. CDR3 DNA sequence: TGTGCCAGCCGTCGGACAGGGGGCGGAGGGGAGACCCAGTACTTC. Protein sequence: CASRRTGGGGETQYF.